This T cell receptor beta chain was identified during a study of multiple sclerosis patients with progressive multifocal leukoencephalopathy. Noted time point: time of PML onset. Synthetic inline TR CDR3 controls covering all V-J pairings were spiked into each PCR. The repertoire was sequenced with immunoSEQ multiplex PCR; TCRdb's copy has only in-frame clones and lacks some. The sample has tens of thousands of clones, about 90% seen once. CDR3 size: 16 residues. CDR1 is SGHTA, CDR2 FQGNSA, per germline. V was pared by 0 bases and J by 5 bases, with 16 bases between. The sequences come from PBMCs, collected from a patient treated with natalizumab. The clonotype was recovered from a human donor with progressive multifocal leukoencephalopathy. This sequence joins TRBV7-2 and TRBJ1-1; D unclear. The CDR3 reads CASSLALAGERTEAFF. CDR3 in DNA: TGTGCCAGCAGCTTAGCCCTGGCCGGGGAGCGGACTGAAGCTTTCTTT.